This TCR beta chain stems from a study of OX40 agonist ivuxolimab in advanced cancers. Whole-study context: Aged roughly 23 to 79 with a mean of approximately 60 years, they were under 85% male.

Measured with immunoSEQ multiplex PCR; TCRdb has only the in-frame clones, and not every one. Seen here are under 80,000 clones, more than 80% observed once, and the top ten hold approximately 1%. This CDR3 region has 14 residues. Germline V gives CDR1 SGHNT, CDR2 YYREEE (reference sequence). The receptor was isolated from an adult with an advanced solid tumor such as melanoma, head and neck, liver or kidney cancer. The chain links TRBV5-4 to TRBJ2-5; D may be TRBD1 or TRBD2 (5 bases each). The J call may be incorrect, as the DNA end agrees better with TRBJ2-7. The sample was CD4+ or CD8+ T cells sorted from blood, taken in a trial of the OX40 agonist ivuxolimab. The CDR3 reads CASSLGGPIYEQYF. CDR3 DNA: TGTGCCAGCAGCTTGGGGGGACCAATCTACGAGCAGTACTTC.